A selection of T cell receptor beta chains follows, all from one sample in a study of blood T cell repertoires in COVID-19. Method: immunoSEQ multiplex PCR; TCRdb's copy keeps in-frame clones and lacks some. Of around 200,000 clones listed, roughly 89% are singletons. Sequencing was done on a sample of peripheral blood. These receptor sequences come from a man in his sixties who had recovered from COVID-19. The CDR3 runs from the conserved cysteine through the conserved F or W. A D gene is named only where the DNA matches it firmly. Expanded clones get a size class; other rows say once, few or many, or leave the size out.

D	V	J	size	DNA	CDR3
NA	TRBV5-1	TRBJ2-3	NA	TGCGCCAGCAGCTATATTGGGGGGGGCCGTAATCCACGGGATACGCAGTATTTT	CASSYIGGGRNPRDTQYF
NA	TRBV5-1	TRBJ2-7	once	TGCGCCAGCAGCTTCCGGGACTCTGACTACGAGCAGTACTTC	CASSFRDSDYEQYF
TRBD1	TRBV3-1/TRBV3-2	TRBJ1-1	NA	TGTGCCAGCAGCCAAGAAAAAGGACGAAGACAGGGGATCACTGAAGCTTTCTTT	CASSQEKGRRQGITEAFF
TRBD1	TRBV27	TRBJ2-2	once	TGTGCCAGCACCTGGGGACAGGGGGGGATGGGGGGTACCGGGGAGCTGTTTTTT	CASTWGQGGMGGTGELFF
NA	TRBV6-2/TRBV6-3	TRBJ2-7	NA	TGTGCCAGCAGTTACGAGCGCGAGCAGTACTTC	CASSYEREQYF
TRBD2	TRBV7-2	TRBJ2-7	NA	TGTGCCAGCAGCCCCACCCGGACTAGCGGGGAGCAGTACTTC	CASSPTRTSGEQYF
NA	TRBV28	TRBJ1-2	NA	TGTGCCAGCAGTTCTCGTAAATCAGGGTTTGGGGGCTACACCTTC	CASSSRKSGFGGYTF
TRBD2	TRBV10-3	TRBJ2-3	NA	TGTGCCATCAGCGCGACTAGCGGGGGGACCACAGATACGCAGTATTTT	CAISATSGGTTDTQYF
TRBD1	TRBV9	TRBJ1-6	NA	TGTGCCAGCAGCGAGAGTCAAAAGGAGGGGGCCTGGAATTCACCCCTCCACTTT	CASSESQKEGAWNSPLHF
TRBD1	TRBV28	TRBJ1-1	NA	TGTGCCAGCAGCTTCAGGGGGCGTCACACTGAAGCTTTCTTT	CASSFRGRHTEAFF
NA	TRBV30	TRBJ1-3	NA	TGTGCCTGGAGTGTAATGGAACTTAGCACTGGAAACACCATATATTTT	CAWSVMELSTGNTIYF
NA	TRBV5-1	TRBJ2-5	NA	TGCGCCAGCAGGGGGGGTCAAGAGACCCAGTACTTC	CASRGGQETQYF
TRBD2	TRBV5-1	TRBJ2-2	NA	TGCGCCAGCAGCCCTGGGACTAGCGGGAGTGCCGGGGAGCTGTTTTTT	CASSPGTSGSAGELFF
NA	TRBV3-1/TRBV3-2	TRBJ1-2	few	TGTGCCAGCAGTCCGACCTCTTCGGGTAACTATGGCTACACCTTC	CASSPTSSGNYGYTF
NA	TRBV11-2	TRBJ1-4	NA	TGTGCCAGCAGCTTATTTAGGGGCAATGAAAAACTGTTTTTT	CASSLFRGNEKLFF
NA	TRBV2	TRBJ2-5	NA	TGTGCCAGCAGTGAAATCCATGGGAGCCAAGAGACCCAGTACTTC	CASSEIHGSQETQYF
NA	TRBV10-2	TRBJ2-1	NA	TGCGCCAGCAGAATTTCTAGCAACGATGAGCAGTTCTTC	CASRISSNDEQFF
TRBD1	TRBV5-1	TRBJ2-1	NA	TGCGCCAGCAGCTTGGGGGACAGAAGGAATGAGCAGTTCTTC	CASSLGDRRNEQFF
TRBD1	TRBV4-3	TRBJ1-2	few	TGCGCCAGCAGCCAAGACCCGACAGGGGGAGGGGTTAACTATGGCTACACCTTC	CASSQDPTGGGVNYGYTF
NA	TRBV5-1	TRBJ1-1	NA	TGCGCCAGCAGCCCGGGCGGCGGGGGTGGCATTGGCACTGAAGCTTTCTTT	CASSPGGGGGIGTEAFF
NA	TRBV5-1	TRBJ2-6	NA	TGCGCCAGCAGCTTGGTGGAGGCTGGGGCCAACGTCCTGACTTTC	CASSLVEAGANVLTF
TRBD1	TRBV5-1	TRBJ1-5	NA	TGCGCCAGCAGCTCAGGGACAGGTAGCAATCAGCCCCAGCATTTT	CASSSGTGSNQPQHF
TRBD2	TRBV6-5	TRBJ2-1	NA	TGTGCCAGCAGTTACTCGAAGCCGGGGGGGAATGAGCAGTTCTTC	CASSYSKPGGNEQFF
TRBD1	TRBV5-1	TRBJ1-1	NA	TGCGCCAGCAGTCCTACAGGGGTCGACACTGAAGCTTTCTTT	CASSPTGVDTEAFF
NA	TRBV9	TRBJ1-2	NA	TGTGCCAGCAGCGTAGACGGGGTTGCGAACTATGGCTACACCTTC	CASSVDGVANYGYTF
TRBD1	TRBV20-1	TRBJ2-3	NA	TGCAGTGCTAGTCCAGGGGGAAGCACAGATACGCAGTATTTT	CSASPGGSTDTQYF
NA	TRBV28	TRBJ1-5	NA	TGTGCCAGCACCATGGGCGGGTCTGGGCAGCCCCAGCATTTT	CASTMGGSGQPQHF
NA	TRBV5-4	TRBJ2-3	NA	TGTGCCAGCAGCTGGATTAGCGGAGGCCGCACAGATACGCAGTATTTT	CASSWISGGRTDTQYF
NA	TRBV7-2	TRBJ1-1	NA	TGTGCCAGCAGCTCAACAGGGAGTCGGACTGAAGCTTTCTTT	CASSSTGSRTEAFF
NA	TRBV5-1	TRBJ2-7	NA	TGCGCCAGCAGCGCTAATTCTAACGAGCAGTACTTC	CASSANSNEQYF
TRBD1	TRBV6-5	TRBJ1-1	NA	TGTGCCAGCACCAAACAGGGGGCGCGGACTGAAGCTTTCTTT	CASTKQGARTEAFF
TRBD2	TRBV30	TRBJ2-1	NA	TGTGCCTGGAGTGTTCTACTACCCCCCGCGGGAGGTGAGCAGTTCTTC	CAWSVLLPPAGGEQFF
TRBD1	TRBV11-2	TRBJ1-2	NA	TGTGCCAGCAGCTTGGCCGGGACAGGGGTGGCTTATGGCTACACCTTC	CASSLAGTGVAYGYTF
TRBD2	TRBV7-2	TRBJ2-7	NA	TGTGCCAGCAGCTTAGTCGCTAGCGGAGGGGACGAGCAGTACTTC	CASSLVASGGDEQYF
TRBD2	TRBV9	TRBJ2-2	NA	TGTGCCAGCAGCGCGATAGCGGGACTTAGCACCGGGGAGCTGTTTTTT	CASSAIAGLSTGELFF
NA	TRBV6-1	TRBJ1-1	NA	TGTGCCAGCACCAACCGCCAGACTAACACTGAAGCTTTCTTT	CASTNRQTNTEAFF
TRBD1	TRBV18	TRBJ2-1	NA	TGTGCCAGCTCGCTAAACAGGGGGCTGGATGAGCAGTTCTTC	CASSLNRGLDEQFF
TRBD2	TRBV6-4	TRBJ2-3	NA	TGTGCCAGCAGTCTTACCGGGACTAGTAGCACAGATACGCAGTATTTT	CASSLTGTSSTDTQYF
TRBD2	TRBV27	TRBJ2-1	NA	TGTGCCAGCAGTTTTAGCGGGAGGGAGCACAATGAGCAGTTCTTC	CASSFSGREHNEQFF
NA	TRBV13	TRBJ1-3	NA	TGTGCCAGCAGCTTATCTGTCTACAGAGCTGGAAACACCATATATTTT	CASSLSVYRAGNTIYF
TRBD2	TRBV6-5	TRBJ2-3	NA	TGTGCCAGCAGTTGGACTAGCGGCCATACGCAGTATTTT	CASSWTSGHTQYF
TRBD1	TRBV15	TRBJ1-4	NA	TGTGCCACCAGCAGAGGGGACAGGGGAACTAATGAAAAACTGTTTTTT	CATSRGDRGTNEKLFF
TRBD1	TRBV10-3	TRBJ1-2	NA	TGTGCCATCAGTGAGAACGACAGGGCGGGTGGCTACACCTTC	CAISENDRAGGYTF
TRBD1	TRBV6-2/TRBV6-3	TRBJ2-5	NA	TGTGCCAGCAGTCCACCGGGACAGCTAAATCAAGAGACCCAGTACTTC	CASSPPGQLNQETQYF
NA	TRBV6-2/TRBV6-3	TRBJ1-1	NA	TGTGCCAGCAGTTCCGCCCTTGGACAGCCGTCTACTGAAGCTTTCTTT	CASSSALGQPSTEAFF
NA	TRBV6-1	TRBJ1-1	NA	TGTGCCAGCAGTGAACAGGGCTTGTGGCCTGAAGCTTTCTTT	CASSEQGLWPEAFF
NA	TRBV27	TRBJ2-3	NA	TGTGCCAGCAGTCCTACTTTAGGGAGAGCCGCAGATACGCAGTATTTT	CASSPTLGRAADTQYF
NA	TRBV12-3/TRBV12-4	TRBJ2-1	NA	TGTGCCAGCAGTATCGGAGGGCCCAATGAGCAGTTCTTC	CASSIGGPNEQFF
TRBD2	TRBV6-2/TRBV6-3	TRBJ2-7	NA	TGTGCCAGCAGCCGGCCGGATGGGGGAGGGTACGAGCAGTACTTC	CASSRPDGGGYEQYF
NA	TRBV6-1	TRBJ1-5	NA	TGTGCCAGCAGTGACAGGGCTAGCAATCAGCCCCAGCATTTT	CASSDRASNQPQHF
NA	TRBV21-1	TRBJ2-5	NA	TGTGCCAGCAGCAAGAAAGGGGGTGACCAAGAGACCCAGTACTTC	CASSKKGGDQETQYF